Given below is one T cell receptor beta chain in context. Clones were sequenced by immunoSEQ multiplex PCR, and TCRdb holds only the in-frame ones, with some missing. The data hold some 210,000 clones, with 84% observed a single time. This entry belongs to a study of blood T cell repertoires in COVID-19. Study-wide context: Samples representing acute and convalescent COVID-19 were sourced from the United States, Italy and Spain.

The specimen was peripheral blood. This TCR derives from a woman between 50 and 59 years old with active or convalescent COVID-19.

Here the CDR3 DNA reads TGTGCCATCAGTGAGTCTGCCGGGTCGACGGGTGGCTACACCTTC. Amino acid sequence: CAISESAGSTGGYTF. This rearrangement joins TRBV10-3 to TRBJ1-2; D is unresolved. There are 15 residues in the CDR3. Germline loops: CDR1 ENHRY, CDR2 SYGVKD. The V end lost 0 bases, the J end lost 7 bases, and 15 bases lay between the germline ends.